This TCR beta chain was captured in a study of radiotherapy plus CTLA-4 blockade in lung cancer. At the level of the study: Around 19% of enrolled patients responded objectively, and 31% had disease control.

Patients in the study, people with chemo-refractory metastatic non-small-cell lung cancer, received focal radiation plus ipilimumab CTLA-4 blockade. Study results and caveats: There was expansion of tumor-derived TCR clones in blood after radiotherapy plus ipilimumab.

TCRdb's table, derived via immunoSEQ multiplex PCR, lists solely in-frame clones and lacks some. The table has fewer than 100,000 clones, roughly four fifths seen once. This CDR3 has 16 amino acids. Germline CDR1 is WNHNN and CDR2 is SYGVQD (reference sequence). The trim removed 2 bases at V and 3 bases at J, leaving 8 bases unmatched. As concerns this clone: The target antigen is unknown.

The clonotype originates from a human donor with non-small cell lung cancer who had stable disease on radiotherapy plus ipilimumab. Source: peripheral blood, taken from a patient treated with radiotherapy plus ipilimumab. The chain uses TRBV10-1 and TRBJ2-3, with 7 bases matching TRBD2. Here the CDR3 reads CASSEGGSGLTDTQYF. CDR3 nucleotides: TGCGCCAGCAGTGAGGGCGGTAGCGGGCTTACAGATACGCAGTATTTT.